This T cell receptor (beta chain) came from a study of blood T cell repertoires in COVID-19. Only in-frame clones appear in the TCRdb table, and some are missing; sequencing was by immunoSEQ multiplex PCR. The sample lists about 99,000 clones; more than 75% were seen once. Looked up from germline, CDR1 is MGHRA and CDR2 is YSYEKL. V was pared by 5 bases and J by 0 bases, with 16 bases between. The length of the CDR3 is 17 residues. As regards this clone: Other DNA sequences in the sample encode the same CDR3.

The specimen sequenced was peripheral blood. This sequence was found in a man aged 55 to 70 with acute or convalescent COVID-19. This rearrangement joins TRBV4-1 to TRBJ1-4, with D hard to call. The CDR3 DNA reads TGCGCCAGCAGCGCCAGACAAGGTTTCGCAACTAATGAAAAACTGTTTTTT. As protein: CASSARQGFATNEKLFF.